The source of this T cell receptor (beta chain) is a study of vaccination effects on CD4 cells after COVID-19. Study findings and constraints: Late in the post-vaccination period, infection-induced and vaccine-induced clones underwent marked clonal contraction.

V was clipped by 4 bases and J by 4 bases, with 12 bases between them. CDR3 length: 14 amino acids. Germline V gene data show CDR1 as KGHDR and CDR2 as SFDVKD. Note on this clone: What it recognizes is unknown.

Antigen-specific CD4+ T cells were expanded (with viral peptide pools) by the ViraFEST assay ahead of sequencing. The authors isolated CD4+ T cells after around nine days of culture. None of the vaccinated had previously contracted SARS-CoV-2, and their nucleocapsid antibodies tested negative. The authors replaced half the medium with IL-2 medium on days 3 and 7. Sequencing was performed with immunoSEQ multiplex PCR; in TCRdb, only in-frame clones are kept and a portion is missing. The sample holds tens of thousands of clones, roughly 79% seen once. The chain recombines TRBV24-1 with TRBJ1-2, with unresolved D. The sequence was obtained from a human donor who received a COVID-19 vaccine. The sequences come from CD4+ T cells from PBMCs cultured with HCoV-229E spike peptides, collected before COVID-19 vaccination. DNA for the CDR3: TGTGCCACCAGTGACCCTGGACTGAGCTATGGCTACACCTTC. Translation gives CATSDPGLSYGYTF.